A single sample gave rise to the 8 T cell receptor beta chains below, sequenced in a study of blood T cells in healthy people across ages. The use of a sample-barcoded 5' primer and a J-beta primer mix characterized a second PCR of 7 to 11 cycles. One entry per CDR3 protein results from TCRdb running MiXCR on the 5' RACE reads. Here the sample spans some 760,000 distinct CDR3 sequences, about 25% being singletons. This same sample was also part of a study on T cells of mothers and their children.

Specimen: blood. The receptor source for this set is a boy aged 5-17 years in good health.

The chain joins TRBV29-1 to TRBJ2-5; TRBD1 matches 10 bases. Germline CDR1 and CDR2: SQVTM and ANQGSEA. Trimming removed 3 bases from V and 11 bases from J; junction bases left unmatched: 12. CDR3 length equals 14 residues. CDR3 protein: CSVEVRDRGHGQYF. CDR3 sequence (DNA): TGCAGCGTTGAGGTCCGGGACAGGGGCCACGGGCAGTACTTC.

This rearrangement joins TRBV27 to TRBJ2-7, with TRBD2 identical over 7 bases. V dropped 5 bases and J dropped 3; count of bases not matched to a gene: 7. The CDR3 is 14 residues long. CDR1 MNHEY and CDR2 SMNVEV come from the germline V gene (reference sequence). CDR3 in DNA: TGTGCCAGCAGTATCGAGGGGAGGGGCTACGAGCAGTACTTC. It encodes CASSIEGRGYEQYF.

As concerns this clonotype: The junction differs from germline at one of its ends, possibly a read error. The chain is built from TRBV11-1 and TRBJ2-3, with D maybe TRBD1 (5 bases). The CDR3 has 12 amino acids. From germline, CDR1 is SGHAT and CDR2 FQDESV (reference sequence). The chain's CDR3 is CASSPTDRVLHF. The CDR3 DNA sequence: TGTGCCAGCAGTCCAACTGACAGAGTTCTCCATTTT.

This clonotype was found a few times. The chain couples TRBV18 to TRBJ2-7; TRBD1 matches at 10 bases. The CDR3 has 15 residues. Germline V lookup: CDR1 KGHSH, CDR2 LQKENI. V lost 4 bases and J lost 3; bases outside the gene matches: 6. CDR3 DNA sequence: TGTGCCAGCTCACGGGACAGGGGAGATCTCTACGAGCAGTACTTC. It specifies CASSRDRGDLYEQYF.

This clonotype was observed a few times. V is TRBV7-9 and J is TRBJ2-7; D gene uncertain. The CDR3 loop spans 12 amino acids. The V end was cut by 10 bases, the J end by 5 bases, with 15 bases between. Germline CDR1 is SEHNR and CDR2 is FQNEAQ (reference sequence). In nucleotides, the CDR3 is TGTGCCAACAGTTCCGAACCCCACGAGCAGTACTTC. It is translated as CANSSEPHEQYF.

This clonotype has only a few counts. This chain connects TRBV7-3 to TRBJ2-5, with 9 bases matching TRBD1. Gene TRBJ2-1 matches the end of the DNA better, so the J call may be wrong. Looked up from germline, CDR1 is SGHTA and CDR2 is FQGTGA. This CDR3 region has 15 residues. The CDR3 sequence is CASSPPGQGGHEQFF. The CDR3 DNA follows: TGTGCCAGCAGTCCCCCGGGACAGGGAGGTCATGAGCAGTTCTTC.

Written as DNA, the CDR3 is TGTGCCAGCAGCCTCCGGGACTTGAATGAGCAGTTCTTC. Protein sequence: CASSLRDLNEQFF. V gene TRBV5-6 combines with J gene TRBJ2-1; the D gene is possibly TRBD2 (6 bases). Between the trimmed V and J ends, which lost 4 bases and 7 bases, there was a span of 12 bases. The CDR3 has 13 amino acids. Germline CDR1 is SGHDT and CDR2 is YYEEEE.

This clonotype has a handful of counts. V and J are TRBV12-3 or TRBV12-4 and TRBJ1-1, with a tentative D call TRBD1 (5 bases). This CDR3 region has 14 residues. V lost 5 bases, J lost 1 base, and 11 bases lay in between. The chain's CDR3 is CASSQKTANTEAFF. CDR3 DNA sequence: TGTGCCAGCAGTCAGAAGACAGCGAACACTGAAGCTTTCTTT.